This TCR beta chain was recorded in a study of cytomegalovirus exposure and HLA in healthy donors. Study findings and constraints: Most CMV-associated TCR beta chains appeared HLA-restricted in a later analysis. A few of the chains that were CMV-associated were confirmed in vitro to be specific for CMV antigens. Analyzed later, association rates of TCRs varied across HLA loci, with DRB1 most and HLA-C fewest.

The table lists this clone with a count of one. The antigen is unknown. Additional DNA sequences in this sample encode the identical CDR3. V was pared by 3 bases and J by 1 base, with 9 bases between. This CDR3 is built from 15 residues. From germline, CDR1 is SGHTA and CDR2 FQGNSA. Primers: 60 Vbeta forward and 13 Jbeta reverse. Sequenced by immunoSEQ multiplex PCR; TCRdb stores in-frame clones only, minus some. The sample shows roughly 89,000 clones, roughly 76% of them seen only once. The sample was PBMCs. This clonotype was sampled from a woman aged 25 to 39 in good health and CMV-seronegative. The chain uses TRBV7-2 and TRBJ2-2; D is perhaps TRBD2 (6 bases). CDR3 bases: TGTGCCAGCAGCTTGGTGGGAGGGAACACCGGGGAGCTGTTTTTT. Encoded protein: CASSLVGGNTGELFF.